This TCR beta chain emerged from a study of OX40 agonist ivuxolimab in advanced cancers. Study-wide context: A mean age of around 60 years, range about 23 to 80, was recorded, and approximately 79% were male.

The data were produced by immunoSEQ multiplex PCR, yet TCRdb's version contains in-frame clones alone and is incomplete. The sample yields roughly 84,000 clones, 65% to 85% seen once. Specimen: CD4+ or CD8+ T cells sorted from blood, collected in a trial of the OX40 agonist ivuxolimab. The source is an adult with an advanced solid tumor such as melanoma, head and neck, liver or kidney cancer.

CDR3 sequence reads: CASSRGGGDDHYEQYF. CDR3 bases: TGTGCCAGCAGCCGGGGCGGGGGGGACGACCATTACGAGCAGTACTTC. The V and J genes are TRBV9 and TRBJ2-7; the match to TRBD2 covers 9 bases. The CDR3 loop spans 16 amino acids. The trim removed 4 bases at V and 4 bases at J, leaving 12 bases unmatched. Per the germline V gene, CDR1 is SGDLS and CDR2 is YYNGEE.